What follows is one TCR beta chain and its context. The target antigen is unknown. Tagging with unique molecular identifiers was a feature of the TCR beta cDNA libraries. One entry per CDR3 protein results from TCRdb running MiXCR on the PCR reads. The table has roughly 650,000 distinct CDR3 sequences, more than 50% seen once. The CDR3 spans 16 residues. CDR1 MGHRA and CDR2 YSYEKL come from the germline V gene. V was pared by 1 base and J by 3 bases, with 10 bases between. The sample comes from a study of post-analysis software for immune sequencing data. Looking at the study overall: Relapsing-remitting, secondary progressive and progressive-relapsing multiple sclerosis courses were included.

Broader study findings: Analysis by F measure revealed that same-batch samples clustered strongly together. The study found TRBV5-6, TRBV5-1 and TRBV20-1 among a handful of TRBV segments more frequent in patients than controls. For normalized Chao1 diversity, multiple sclerosis patients scored significantly lower than controls did.

The V gene is TRBV4-1, the J gene TRBJ2-6; D remains ambiguous. The origin of this receptor is a girl aged 2-10 years with multiple sclerosis. Material: blood. The chain's CDR3 is CASSQAVGRGANVLTF. The CDR3 bases are TGCGCCAGCAGCCAAGCTGTAGGACGTGGGGCCAACGTCCTGACTTTC.